The 30 T cell receptor beta chains below come from one sample, sequenced in a study of blood T cell repertoires in COVID-19. Profiled with immunoSEQ multiplex PCR; TCRdb holds only in-frame clones, not every one. The table shows 200,000 to 300,000 clones, with approximately 86% occurring only once. Sequenced material: peripheral blood. These receptors originate from a human donor in a cohort sampled during active COVID-19.

The chain employs TRBV5-4 and TRBJ1-1; D gene uncertain. The CDR3 consists of 13 residues. With 0 bases removed from V and 4 bases from J, the gap between germline ends came to 7 bases. From germline, CDR1 is SGHNT and CDR2 YYREEE (reference sequence). The chain's CDR3 is CASSLEVATEAFF. As DNA, the CDR3 is TGTGCCAGCAGCTTGGAGGTAGCCACTGAAGCTTTCTTT.

V is TRBV25-1 and J is TRBJ2-7; the match to TRBD1 covers 10 bases. CDR1 is MGHDK and CDR2 is SYGVNS in the germline V gene. The CDR3 runs to 15 residues. The trim removed 3 bases at V and 5 bases at J, leaving 7 bases unmatched. DNA for the CDR3: TGTGCCAGCAGTGATCCGGGACAGGGGTCCCACGAGCAGTACTTC. Protein sequence: CASSDPGQGSHEQYF.

The chain couples TRBV13 to TRBJ1-3; TRBD1 aligns across 7 bases. CDR3 length equals 15 residues. CDR1 and CDR2 (germline): PRHDT, FYEKMQ (reference sequence). The J segment lost 3 bases and the V segment lost 5 bases, leaving 7 bases of the junction unmatched. CDR3 bases: TGTGCCAGCAGCCGGACAGGTCAAGGTGGAAACACCATATATTTT. Translation: CASSRTGQGGNTIYF.

The rearrangement uses TRBV7-9 and TRBJ2-3; 11 nucleotides agree with TRBD2. Germline-derived CDR1 and CDR2 are SEHNR and FQNEAQ (reference sequence). This CDR3 is built from 13 residues. The trim removed 11 bases at V and 4 bases at J, leaving 5 bases unmatched. CDR3 in amino acids: CAAGTSGSDTQYF. The CDR3 DNA reads TGTGCCGCGGGGACTAGCGGATCAGATACGCAGTATTTT.

J is TRBJ1-2 and V is TRBV5-6; TRBD1 agrees at 8 bases. CDR3 length: 17 residues. Germline CDR1 reads SGHDT; CDR2 reads YYEEEE. V lost 0 bases and J lost 2; bases outside the gene matches: 9. This CDR3 is CASSLAGRGLRNYGYTF. CDR3 DNA: TGTGCCAGCAGCTTGGCGGGCAGGGGGCTGAGGAACTATGGCTACACCTTC.

The chain couples TRBV5-1 to TRBJ2-3, with TRBD1 identical over 9 bases. Germline CDR1 reads SGHRS; CDR2 reads YFSETQ. The CDR3 is 16 residues long. With 3 bases clipped from V and 4 bases from J, the junction kept 9 bases outside the gene matches. The CDR3 nucleotides read TGCGCCAGCAGCTCGTCCGGGACAGGGATGCCAGATACGCAGTATTTT. Its translation: CASSSSGTGMPDTQYF.

The V call is TRBV11-3, the J call TRBJ2-7; 12 bases fit TRBD2. CDR3 size: 13 residues. CDR1 and CDR2 from the germline V gene are SGHNT and YENEEA. V was clipped by 6 bases and J by 8 bases; unmatched bases: 5. The CDR3 reads CASSATSGSKQYF. The CDR3 DNA is TGTGCCAGCAGTGCGACTAGCGGGAGTAAGCAGTACTTC.

CDR3 in DNA: TGTGCCAGCAGTCCCGACAGGGTAACTAATGAAAAACTGTTTTTT. It translates to CASSPDRVTNEKLFF. This sequence joins TRBV6-5 and TRBJ1-4, with 7 nucleotides matching TRBD1. Germline V CDR1 and CDR2: MNHEY, SVGAGI. CDR3 size: 15 residues. V was clipped by 5 bases and J by 1 base; unmatched bases: 4.

The CDR3 bases are TGTGCCAGCAGCCCCCAGCTGGACAGGGCCCTCTCCTACGAGCAGTACTTC. Its translation is CASSPQLDRALSYEQYF. The chain has TRBV7-9 and TRBJ2-7, with 8 bases aligning to TRBD1. Per germline, CDR1 SEHNR and CDR2 FQNEAQ (reference sequence). This CDR3 is 17 amino acids long. With V trimmed by 5 bases and J by 0 bases, 12 bases remained unmatched.

The V call is TRBV6-1, the J call TRBJ2-1; 10 bases align to TRBD2. Germline V gene sequence: CDR1 MNHNS, CDR2 SASEGT. The V segment lost 2 bases and the J segment 4 bases; nucleotides outside the gene matches: 5. The length of the CDR3 is 16 residues. CDR3 bases: TGTGCCAGCAGTGAAACTAGCGGGGACCTGTACAATGAGCAGTTCTTC. Amino acids: CASSETSGDLYNEQFF.

The J gene is TRBJ1-2, the V gene TRBV11-2; no clear D gene. CDR3 length: 13 residues. Trimming shortened V by 5 bases and J by 7 bases, and 14 bases separated the two germline ends. CDR1 is SGHAT, CDR2 FQNNGV, per germline. CDR3 nucleotides: TGTGCCAGCAGCCCCGGGTCTTACGGTGGCTACACCTTC. Residues: CASSPGSYGGYTF. Drawing the rest from reference TRBV11-2 and TRBJ1-2, the complete variable domain is EAGVAQSPRYKIIEKRQSVAFWCNPISGHATLYWYQQILGQGPKLLIQFQNNGVVDDSQLPKDRFSAERLKGVDSTLKIQPAKLEDSAVYLCASSPGSYGGYTFGSGTRLTVV.

The V and J genes are TRBV14 and TRBJ1-6; TRBD1 aligns across 7 bases. The CDR3 consists of 13 residues. The germline V gene encodes CDR1 SGHDN and CDR2 FVKESK. J lost 10 bases, V lost 4 bases, and 4 bases had no gene match. CDR3 in amino acids: CASSRQGGSPLHF. As DNA, the CDR3 is TGTGCCAGCAGCCGACAGGGCGGGTCACCCCTCCACTTT.

The rearrangement joins TRBV5-5 to TRBJ2-6; 14 nucleotides agree with TRBD2. The CDR3 runs 18 residues. J gave up 1 base and V 3 bases, and 3 bases lay outside the gene matches. Germline CDR1 is SGHKS and CDR2 is YYEKEE (reference sequence). The CDR3 is CASSSTSGRASGANVLTF. In DNA, the CDR3 is TGTGCCAGCAGCTCGACTAGCGGGAGGGCGTCTGGGGCCAACGTCCTGACTTTC. The full variable domain, rest sourced from reference TRBV5-5 and TRBJ2-6, is DAGVTQSPTHLIKTRGQQVTLRCSPISGHKSVSWYQQVLGQGPQFIFQYYEKEERGRGNFPDRFSARQFPNYSSELNVNALLLGDSALYLCASSSTSGRASGANVLTFGAGSRLTVL.

The genes are TRBV9 and TRBJ1-3; D is uncertain. The CDR3 has 15 amino acids. In germline, CDR1 is SGDLS, CDR2 YYNGEE. The V gene lost 7 bases and the J gene lost 1 base, with 15 bases spanning the gap. The chain's CDR3 is CASGRAGRSGNTIYF. DNA for the CDR3: TGTGCCAGCGGCCGGGCGGGGAGGTCTGGAAACACCATATATTTT.

V and J are TRBV3-1 (or the pseudogene TRBV3-2) and TRBJ1-2, with D maybe TRBD1 (6 bases). The germline V gene encodes CDR1 LGHDT and CDR2 YNNKEL (reference sequence). Trimming took off 8 bases at V and 3 bases at J, with 19 bases between the two ends. This CDR3 has 15 amino acids. For the CDR3, the DNA is TGTGCCAGCTCGCTTGGGGGGGCAAGTGACTATGGCTACACCTTC. It codes for CASSLGGASDYGYTF.

Notes on this clone: Mismatch with germline at one junction end may stem from a read error. This chain connects TRBV20-1 to TRBJ1-4; 9 bases agree with TRBD1. The CDR3 runs to 11 residues. In germline, CDR1 is DFQATT, CDR2 SNEGSKA (reference sequence). For the CDR3, the DNA is TGCAGTGCTAGTATCCGGGACAGGGACGTTTTT. It encodes CSASIRDRDVF.

The chain is built from TRBV7-9 and TRBJ1-5, with D perhaps TRBD1 (6 bases). Germline CDR1 SEHNR, CDR2 FQNEAQ (reference sequence). This CDR3 spans 14 amino acids. Between the trimmed V and J ends, which lost 6 bases and 5 bases, there was a span of 14 bases. CDR3 nucleotide sequence: TGTGCCAGCAGTTACACAGGGAGGGATCAGCCCCAGCATTTT. Amino acids: CASSYTGRDQPQHF.

The V gene is TRBV2, the J gene TRBJ2-5; D not certain. V dropped 5 bases and J dropped 5 bases, with 9 bases sitting between them. Germline V lookup: CDR1 SNHLY, CDR2 FYNNEI. This CDR3 has 12 amino acids. The CDR3 loop reads CASSLVRETQYF. CDR3 DNA: TGTGCCAGCAGTCTCGTCAGGGAGACCCAGTACTTC.

The CDR3 bases are TGTGCCAGCAGTTTCCAATTACTCGGGCAGCCCCAGCATTTT. Translated: CASSFQLLGQPQHF. V usage is TRBV6-5 and J usage is TRBJ1-5; the D is unclear. Trimming stripped 4 bases from V and 7 bases from J, with 14 bases between. The CDR3 totals 14 residues. Germline V gene data show CDR1 as MNHEY and CDR2 as SVGAGI.

The gene calls are TRBV6-1 and TRBJ2-1; D unresolved. The V end lost 2 bases, the J end lost 6 bases, and 11 bases lay between the germline ends. Per germline, CDR1 MNHNS and CDR2 SASEGT. The CDR3 has 14 residues. CDR3 nucleotides: TGTGCCAGCAGTGAAATTAGAATTCGCAATGAGCAGTTCTTC. Its translation is CASSEIRIRNEQFF.

V usage is TRBV19 and J usage is TRBJ1-4; 12 bases align to TRBD1. This CDR3 is 19 amino acids long. CDR1 and CDR2 (germline): LNHDA, SQIVND (reference sequence). The V gene end was trimmed by 6 bases and the J gene end by 8 bases; junction bases not matched to a gene: 19. The CDR3 bases are TGTGCCAGTAGAGCAACCCCGGGACAGGGGGCGCGGGAACGCGAAAAACTGTTTTTT. Encoded protein: CASRATPGQGAREREKLFF.

This clone was detected only once. This rearrangement joins TRBV30 to TRBJ1-1; D uncertain. The CDR3 is made up of 13 amino acids. The germline V gene encodes CDR1 GTSNPN and CDR2 SVGIG (reference sequence). The V gene lost 0 bases and the J gene lost 3 bases, with 8 bases spanning the gap. The CDR3 reads CAWSVTVDTEAFF. Written as DNA, the CDR3 is TGTGCCTGGAGTGTCACAGTTGACACTGAAGCTTTCTTT.

The rearrangement joins TRBV28 to TRBJ2-7; possibly TRBD1 for D (6 bases). CDR3 length: 13 residues. The germline V and J ends were trimmed by 3 bases and 5 bases, with 11 bases remaining between them. CDR1 MDHEN and CDR2 SYDVKM come from the germline V gene. The CDR3 reads CASSFPRGHEQYF. In DNA form, the CDR3 reads TGTGCCAGCAGTTTCCCCAGGGGACACGAGCAGTACTTC.

The chain carries TRBV10-3 and TRBJ2-1, with 7 nucleotides matching TRBD2. The ends lost 4 bases at V and 6 bases at J; junction bases unmatched: 6. The CDR3 consists of 14 residues. Germline V gene lookup returns CDR1 ENHRY and CDR2 SYGVKD. This CDR3 reads CAISGSGDPNEQFF. The CDR3 DNA follows: TGTGCCATCAGTGGAAGCGGGGACCCCAATGAGCAGTTCTTC.

The chain recombines TRBV3-1 (or the pseudogene TRBV3-2) with TRBJ2-7; D perhaps matches TRBD2 (5 bases). Germline-derived CDR1 and CDR2 are LGHDT and YNNKEL (reference sequence). The CDR3 sequence is 14 residues long. Trimming removed 7 bases at V and 0 bases at J, with 13 bases between. CDR3 DNA: TGTGCCAGCATGCCAGGAGGAGGCTCCTACGAGCAGTACTTC. Translation: CASMPGGGSYEQYF.

This clone has more than one count but fewer than ten. The chain joins TRBV28 to TRBJ2-1; 11 bases map to TRBD2. The V segment lost 5 bases and the J segment 4 bases; nucleotides outside the gene matches: 10. This CDR3 has 17 amino acids. Germline CDR1 and CDR2: MDHEN and SYDVKM. CDR3 residues: CASSPSSGRLNYNEQFF. The CDR3 DNA reads TGTGCCAGCAGTCCCTCTAGCGGGAGGCTAAATTACAATGAGCAGTTCTTC.

The chain carries TRBV25-1 and TRBJ1-1, with 8 bases matching TRBD1. The germline V gene has CDR1 MGHDK and CDR2 SYGVNS. The CDR3 covers 14 residues. V dropped 7 bases and J dropped 2; count of bases not matched to a gene: 6. CDR3 DNA: TGTGCCAGCATAGGCAGGGGGCTTAACACTGAAGCTTTCTTT. It yields the protein CASIGRGLNTEAFF. Full variable domain (rest looked up from reference TRBV25-1 and TRBJ1-1): EADIYQTPRYLVIGTGKKITLECSQTMGHDKMYWYQQDPGMELHLIHYSYGVNSTEKGDLSSESTVSRIRTEHFPLTLESARPSHTSQYLCASIGRGLNTEAFFGQGTRLTVV.

This clone occurred once. The chain employs TRBV13 and TRBJ2-3; D is perhaps TRBD2 (6 bases). The length of the CDR3 is 15 residues. Germline V lookup: CDR1 PRHDT, CDR2 FYEKMQ (reference sequence). The V gene lost 4 bases and the J gene lost 6 bases, with 17 bases spanning the gap. The CDR3 loop is CASSSRDSARDTQYF. The DNA for the CDR3 is TGTGCCAGCAGCTCTCGGGACTCGGCTAGGGATACGCAGTATTTT.

The chain uses TRBV5-1 and TRBJ2-1; tentatively, D is TRBD2 (6 bases). The CDR3 extends over 16 amino acids. Per the germline V gene, CDR1 is SGHRS and CDR2 is YFSETQ. Trimming left V 0 bases short and J 4 bases short, with 14 bases between. In DNA, the CDR3 is TGCGCCAGCAGCTTGGAAGAGGCGGGGCGATACAATGAGCAGTTCTTC. This codes for CASSLEEAGRYNEQFF.

The genes are TRBV19 and TRBJ1-5; 12 bases fit TRBD1. Per the germline V gene, CDR1 is LNHDA and CDR2 is SQIVND (reference sequence). Trimming took 6 bases from V and 0 from J; bases not matched to a gene: 6. There are 17 residues in the CDR3. The CDR3 bases are TGTGCCAGTAGCCAAGGGACAGGGGGCGGTAGCAATCAGCCCCAGCATTTT. Translation: CASSQGTGGGSNQPQHF.